This entry lists 32 T cell receptor beta chains sequenced from one sample in a study of T cells expressing NK-cell markers. TCRdb re-called the 5' RACE reads, yielding one record per CDR3 amino acid sequence without DNA. The sample's table shows some 450,000 distinct CDR3 sequences. Sample: blood T cells: a sorted CD56 or NKG2C T cell subset, CD4+ or CD8+ T cells, or bulk PBMC T cells (not recorded which). The receptor source for this set is a woman aged 18 to 69 in good health.

The chain employs TRBV7-9 and TRBJ1-2; TCRdb gives TRBD1 as the D gene, but with no DNA this cannot be confirmed. The CDR3 sequence is 13 residues long. Germline CDR1 is SEHNR and CDR2 is FQNEAQ (reference sequence). The CDR3 sequence is CASDRGRIGGYTF.

The chain joins TRBV5-1 to TRBJ1-1; TCRdb selects TRBD1, and the lack of DNA leaves this call unchecked. The CDR3 runs to 14 residues. Germline assignment: CDR1 SGHRS and CDR2 YFSETQ. This CDR3 reads CASSLKGAGTEAFF. Full variable domain (missing parts from reference TRBV5-1 and TRBJ1-1): KAGVTQTPRYLIKTRGQQVTLSCSPISGHRSVSWYQQTPGQGLQFLFEYFSETQRNKGNFPGRFSGRQFSNSRSEMNVSTLELGDSALYLCASSLKGAGTEAFFGQGTRLTVV.

The chain is built from TRBV5-5 and TRBJ2-7; TCRdb lists TRBD1, though no DNA is available to test this call. CDR1 is SGHKS, CDR2 YYEKEE, per germline (reference sequence). The CDR3 totals 14 residues. This CDR3 reads CASSLDQGVYEQYF.

This chain joins TRBV12-3 or TRBV12-4 and TRBJ2-1; there is no DNA to check the TCRdb D call of TRBD2. The CDR3 is made up of 15 amino acids. The CDR3 reads CASELAAGSYNEQFF.

The chain carries TRBV4-1 and TRBJ2-3; TCRdb lists TRBD2, though no DNA is available to test this call. Germline V CDR1 and CDR2: MGHRA, YSYEKL. CDR3 length: 17 amino acids. The chain's CDR3 is CASSPRTSGDSTDTQYF.

The chain employs TRBV6-1 and TRBJ2-2. The germline V gene has CDR1 MNHNS and CDR2 SASEGT. This CDR3 is 14 amino acids long. CDR3 sequence: CASSAARNTGELFF.

V gene TRBV4-1 combines with J gene TRBJ2-1; the TRBD2 assignment by TCRdb is unverifiable without DNA. This CDR3 is built from 17 residues. CDR1 and CDR2 (germline): MGHRA, YSYEKL. CDR3 sequence: CASAQKLRTSGDNEQFF.

The chain has TRBV3-1 and TRBJ1-6. CDR3 size: 16 residues. The germline CDR1 and CDR2 sequences are LGHDT and YNNKEL (reference sequence). CDR3: CASSQSGRRNISPLHF.

This sequence joins TRBV25-1 and TRBJ2-1; there is no DNA to check the TCRdb D call of TRBD1. From germline, CDR1 is MGHDK and CDR2 SYGVNS. The CDR3 consists of 17 residues. This CDR3 is CASSLSRDKTSYNEQFF.

The chain combines TRBV30 with TRBJ1-1. Germline CDR1 GTSNPN, CDR2 SVGIG (reference sequence). The length of the CDR3 is 13 residues. The CDR3 spells CAWSGISAAEAFF.

The V call is TRBV28, the J call TRBJ2-5; the TCRdb D gene call, TRBD1, has no DNA to confirm it. The germline V gene has CDR1 MDHEN and CDR2 SYDVKM. This CDR3 has 12 residues. CDR3 in amino acids: CASSLTEETQYF.

The rearrangement uses TRBV28 and TRBJ2-1; TCRdb outputs TRBD1, but without DNA this stays unchecked. CDR3 size: 15 residues. Per germline, CDR1 MDHEN and CDR2 SYDVKM. The CDR3 here is CASSLGGAFENEQFF.

The chain couples TRBV5-4 to TRBJ2-5. CDR3 length: 15 amino acids. Germline CDR1 reads SGHNT; CDR2 reads YYREEE (reference sequence). CDR3 sequence reads: CASSLGRQPQETQYF.

J is TRBJ2-1 and V is TRBV20-1; the D gene TCRdb calls, TRBD2, cannot be checked with no DNA. CDR3 size: 13 residues. The V gene's germline CDR1 is DFQATT and CDR2 SNEGSKA (reference sequence). Here the CDR3 reads CSARPRQYNEQFF.

The chain is built from TRBV20-1 and TRBJ1-5; checking the TCRdb D call of TRBD1 is not possible without DNA. Germline V lookup: CDR1 DFQATT, CDR2 SNEGSKA (reference sequence). This CDR3 comprises 12 residues. The CDR3 reads CSARGLNQPQHF.

The J gene is TRBJ2-5, the V gene TRBV7-2. Germline CDR1 is SGHTA and CDR2 is FQGNSA. CDR3 length: 13 amino acids. CDR3: CASSLVGKETQYF.

The chain links TRBV12-3 or TRBV12-4 to TRBJ2-1; without DNA, the TCRdb call of TRBD1 cannot be checked. CDR3 length: 15 amino acids. CDR3 loop: CASSFQGQVYNEQFF.

The rearrangement uses TRBV20-1 and TRBJ2-7; without DNA, the TCRdb call of TRBD1 cannot be checked. This CDR3 is built from 14 residues. The germline CDR1 and CDR2 sequences are DFQATT and SNEGSKA (reference sequence). CDR3 loop: CSARDRQRAEEQYF.

The CDR3 region is CSARAPGGALGYTF. The chain combines TRBV20-1 with TRBJ1-2; the TRBD1 assignment by TCRdb is unverifiable without DNA. Per germline, CDR1 DFQATT and CDR2 SNEGSKA (reference sequence). This CDR3 comprises 14 residues.

This chain joins TRBV4-3 and TRBJ2-2; no DNA is available, so the TRBD2 call from TCRdb remains unchecked. Germline V CDR1 and CDR2: LGHNA, YSLEER. CDR3 length equals 19 residues. CDR3 residues: CASSQIAGKNRLSHGELFF.

V and J are TRBV29-1 and TRBJ2-5. The CDR3 is 12 residues long. Germline values: CDR1 SQVTM, CDR2 ANQGSEA. CDR3 protein: CSVDWLKETQYF.

This chain links TRBV7-2 with TRBJ1-3; TCRdb gives TRBD1 as the D gene, but with no DNA this cannot be confirmed. The CDR3 is 14 residues long. Germline V gene data show CDR1 as SGHTA and CDR2 as FQGNSA. CDR3 amino acids: CASSPVSSENTIYF. Using reference TRBV7-2 and TRBJ1-3 for the parts outside the CDR3, the full variable domain is GAGVSQSPSNKVTEKGKDVELRCDPISGHTALYWYRQSLGQGLEFLIYFQGNSAPDKSGLPSDRFSAERTGGSVSTLTIQRTQQEDSAVYLCASSPVSSENTIYFGEGSWLTVV.

The CDR3: CASSLTGPDTQYF. This chain connects TRBV7-2 to TRBJ2-3; TCRdb's D gene call, TRBD2, goes unchecked for lack of DNA. Germline V gene sequence: CDR1 SGHTA, CDR2 FQGNSA. The CDR3 length is 13 residues.

The chain carries TRBV5-4 and TRBJ1-2; without DNA, the TCRdb call of TRBD1 cannot be checked. Germline-derived CDR1 and CDR2 are SGHNT and YYREEE (reference sequence). The CDR3 is made up of 14 amino acids. The CDR3 sequence: CASSSSGQRYGYTF.

The chain is built from TRBV7-2 and TRBJ1-5; TCRdb designates TRBD1, a call that cannot be tested without DNA. The CDR3 sequence is 16 residues long. Per germline, CDR1 SGHTA and CDR2 FQGNSA. The CDR3 here is CASSFSGGRSNQPQHF.

V usage is TRBV6-2 or TRBV6-3 and J usage is TRBJ2-1; TCRdb proposes TRBD1, but this gene call is untestable without DNA. The CDR3 is 13 residues long. CDR1 and CDR2 (germline): MNHEY, SVGEGT. The CDR3 reads CASGGQGANEQFF.

The genes are TRBV4-1 and TRBJ2-3; TCRdb returns TRBD1, unconfirmable since there is no DNA. Germline loops: CDR1 MGHRA, CDR2 YSYEKL. The CDR3 has 16 amino acids. The CDR3 spells CASSQEKQGASDTQYF.

The V and J genes are TRBV5-1 and TRBJ1-2; TCRdb's D call, TRBD1, is unchecked because there is no DNA. The CDR3 contains 13 residues. Germline V lookup: CDR1 SGHRS, CDR2 YFSETQ. The CDR3 region is CASSRTEGAGYTF.

The CDR3 here is CASSGGQKNTGELFF. The chain recombines TRBV12-3 or TRBV12-4 with TRBJ2-2; TCRdb lists TRBD2, though no DNA is available to test this call. CDR3 size: 15 residues.

The V gene is TRBV20-1, the J gene TRBJ1-1. Germline loops: CDR1 DFQATT, CDR2 SNEGSKA (reference sequence). CDR3 length equals 12 residues. The CDR3 is CSPGYMNTEAFF.

The genes are TRBV29-1 and TRBJ2-2; absent DNA, TCRdb's TRBD1 call cannot be checked. Germline V CDR1 and CDR2: SQVTM, ANQGSEA. The CDR3 runs to 13 residues. CDR3 region: CSVGGAYTGELFF.

The V call is TRBV6-5, the J call TRBJ2-6. The CDR3 spans 16 residues. Germline loops: CDR1 MNHEY, CDR2 SVGAGI. This chain's CDR3 is CASSSTTDSGANVLTF.